The sequence of this TCR beta chain was determined in a study of blood T cell dynamics during melanoma immunotherapy. Time point meaning: week 3, after first cycle of checkpoint inhibitor. Each bulk PBMC sample had around 360 ng DNA loaded. TCRdb keeps only in-frame clones here, not all; method: immunoSEQ multiplex PCR. The table lists about 8,200 clones, more than 70% of them singletons. Germline V gene data show CDR1 as LNHDA and CDR2 as SQIVND (reference sequence). This CDR3 contains 13 residues. V dropped 3 bases and J dropped 7 bases, with 13 bases sitting between them. The specimen comprised blood, sampled from a patient treated with checkpoint blockade. The TCR comes from a human donor with melanoma. The chain joins TRBV19 to TRBJ2-7; possible D gene TRBD2, 5 bases. The CDR3 region is CASSIDSDTEQYF. CDR3 nucleotide sequence: TGTGCCAGTAGTATCGATAGCGACACGGAGCAGTACTTC.